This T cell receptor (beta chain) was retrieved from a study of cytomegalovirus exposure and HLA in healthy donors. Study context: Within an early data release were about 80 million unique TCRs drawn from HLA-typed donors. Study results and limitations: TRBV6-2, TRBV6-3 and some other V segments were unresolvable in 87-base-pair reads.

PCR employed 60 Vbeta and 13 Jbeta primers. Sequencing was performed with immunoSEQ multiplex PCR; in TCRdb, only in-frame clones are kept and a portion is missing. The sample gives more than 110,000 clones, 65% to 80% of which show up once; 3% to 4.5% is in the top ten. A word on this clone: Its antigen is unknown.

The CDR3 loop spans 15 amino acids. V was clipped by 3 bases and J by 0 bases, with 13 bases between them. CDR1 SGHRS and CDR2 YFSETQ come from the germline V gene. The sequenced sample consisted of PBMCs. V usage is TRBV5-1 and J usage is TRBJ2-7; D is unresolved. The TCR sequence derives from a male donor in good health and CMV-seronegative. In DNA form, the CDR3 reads TGCGCCAGCAGCTCTACATTTAGAGGCTCCTACGAGCAGTACTTC. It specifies CASSSTFRGSYEQYF.